These 14 T cell receptor beta chains were all obtained from the same sample, sequenced in a study of blood T cell repertoires in COVID-19. Some clones are missing from TCRdb's copy, which holds only in-frame ones; the method was immunoSEQ multiplex PCR. The sample has 150,000 to 200,000 clones, about nine tenths seen once; the top ten hold less than 0.85%. What was sequenced was PBMCs or T cells enriched from blood (not recorded which). The receptors were sampled from a woman between 18 and 29 years old who had recovered from COVID-19.

The CDR3 bases are TGCGCCAGCAGCTTGAGTGTAGCGGGAGGAGGGACAGATACGCAGTATTTT. This translates into CASSLSVAGGGTDTQYF. V usage is TRBV5-1 and J usage is TRBJ2-3, with 10 bases matching TRBD2. V lost 1 base and J lost 3; bases outside the gene matches: 8. This CDR3 is 17 amino acids long. The germline V gene encodes CDR1 SGHRS and CDR2 YFSETQ.

The gene calls are TRBV4-1 and TRBJ2-3; possible D gene TRBD2, 7 bases. The CDR3 consists of 14 residues. Deletions cut 6 bases from V and 4 bases from J, with 14 bases between. Per germline, CDR1 MGHRA and CDR2 YSYEKL. CDR3 sequence: CASSLEGGADTQYF. CDR3 DNA: TGCGCCAGCAGTCTTGAAGGGGGGGCAGATACGCAGTATTTT.

The V and J genes are TRBV12-3 or TRBV12-4 and TRBJ2-2; perhaps TRBD1 as D (6 bases). CDR3 length: 13 amino acids. Trimming removed 6 bases from V and 3 bases from J, with 8 bases in between. In nucleotides, the CDR3 is TGTGCCAGCAGACAGGGTGACACCGGGGAGCTGTTTTTT. Translation gives CASRQGDTGELFF.

This rearrangement joins TRBV5-1 to TRBJ2-4, with TRBD2 matching over 10 bases. V dropped 4 bases and J dropped 0; count of bases not matched to a gene: 13. This CDR3 region has 19 residues. Germline CDR1 and CDR2: SGHRS and YFSETQ. The CDR3, as DNA: TGCGCCAGCAGCCCAAGGACTAGCGGAGCCCAACTAGCCAAAAACATTCAGTACTTC. Protein product: CASSPRTSGAQLAKNIQYF.

CDR3 amino acids: CASSLGGYTGELFF. The CDR3 DNA is TGTGCCAGCAGCTTGGGCGGGTACACCGGGGAGCTGTTTTTT. The chain joins TRBV7-6 to TRBJ2-2, with D perhaps TRBD2 (5 bases). The CDR3 is 14 amino acids. The germline CDR1 and CDR2 sequences are SGHVS and FNYEAQ. The germline V and J ends were trimmed by 3 bases and 3 bases, with 8 bases remaining between them.

This chain connects TRBV19 to TRBJ2-7; 7 nucleotides agree with TRBD1. Per the germline V gene, CDR1 is LNHDA and CDR2 is SQIVND (reference sequence). There are 14 residues in the CDR3. With 4 bases clipped from V and 4 bases from J, the junction kept 7 bases outside the gene matches. CDR3 loop: CASSTSDRTYEQYF. The CDR3 DNA reads TGTGCCAGTAGTACCTCGGACAGGACATACGAGCAGTACTTC.

The chain recombines TRBV9 with TRBJ1-6; D is unclear. CDR3 length: 14 amino acids. CDR1 SGDLS and CDR2 YYNGEE come from the germline V gene. V was shortened by 3 bases and J by 3 bases, with 7 bases between the two germline ends. This CDR3 is CASSAGVYNSPLHF. The CDR3 DNA is TGTGCCAGCAGCGCTGGAGTCTATAATTCACCCCTCCACTTT. The whole variable domain, remainder taken from reference TRBV9 and TRBJ1-6, is DSGVTQTPKHLITATGQRVTLRCSPRSGDLSVYWYQQSLDQGLQFLIQYYNGEERAKGNILERFSAQQFPDLHSELNLSSLELGDSALYFCASSAGVYNSPLHFGNGTRLTVT.

The genes are TRBV6-5 and TRBJ2-7, with 10 bases identical to TRBD1. The CDR3 consists of 13 residues. The V segment lost 6 bases and the J segment 3 bases; nucleotides outside the gene matches: 2. Germline V lookup: CDR1 MNHEY, CDR2 SVGAGI. CDR3 sequence reads: CASRDRGGYEQYF. The CDR3 bases are TGTGCCAGCAGGGACAGGGGGGGCTACGAGCAGTACTTC.

About this clone: Other DNA sequences of this sample code for an identical CDR3. V and J are TRBV12-3 or TRBV12-4 and TRBJ2-5, with D possibly being TRBD1 (6 bases). The CDR3 totals 12 residues. Trimming removed 6 bases from V and 4 bases from J, with 9 bases in between. The CDR3 reads CASSPQGETQYF. The CDR3 DNA reads as TGTGCCAGCAGCCCACAGGGAGAGACCCAGTACTTC.

CDR3 sequence reads: CASSVGGMGSSYEQYF. In DNA form, the CDR3 reads TGTGCCAGCAGCGTAGGCGGGATGGGCTCCTCCTACGAGCAGTACTTC. This chain links TRBV9 with TRBJ2-7; perhaps TRBD2 as D (6 bases). This CDR3 region has 16 residues. The germline CDR1 and CDR2 sequences are SGDLS and YYNGEE. Trimming left V 0 bases short and J 0 bases short, with 13 bases between.

The chain couples TRBV4-1 to TRBJ2-7, with 10 positions matching TRBD1. The germline gives CDR1 MGHRA, CDR2 YSYEKL. Trimming at V came to 4 bases and at J to 5 bases, leaving 5 bases not matched to a gene. This CDR3 is 14 amino acids long. CDR3 coding DNA: TGCGCCAGCAGCCCGGGACAGGGGCTGGACGAGCAGTACTTC. It specifies CASSPGQGLDEQYF.

The DNA for the CDR3 is TGTGCCAGCAGGGGAGGGACTTCTCGGGATGAGCAGTTCTTC. Its protein product is CASRGGTSRDEQFF. The chain carries TRBV7-9 and TRBJ2-1; the match to TRBD2 covers 7 bases. The CDR3 length is 14 residues. Unmatched junction bases numbered 10, after V lost 6 bases and J lost 8 bases. Germline CDR1 SEHNR, CDR2 FQNEAQ (reference sequence).

The chain uses TRBV9 and TRBJ2-1; 10 bases are shared with TRBD2. With 3 bases clipped from V and 8 bases from J, the junction kept 8 bases outside the gene matches. The germline V gene encodes CDR1 SGDLS and CDR2 YYNGEE. This CDR3 spans 15 amino acids. The CDR3 loop reads CASSAGPLAGDEQFF. CDR3 bases: TGTGCCAGCAGCGCGGGGCCCCTAGCGGGAGATGAGCAGTTCTTC.

V and J are TRBV6-6 and TRBJ1-3, with 9 positions matching TRBD1. The germline V gene has CDR1 MNHNY and CDR2 SVGAGI (reference sequence). Unmatched junction bases numbered 5, after V lost 5 bases and J lost 3 bases. This CDR3 is built from 15 residues. The CDR3 reads CASSQGTGFGNTIYF. CDR3 DNA: TGTGCCAGCAGTCAAGGGACAGGGTTTGGAAACACCATATATTTT.